This record concerns one T cell receptor (beta chain) sequence. Antigen: not known. This sample is part of a study of T cell responses to AZD1222 COVID-19 vaccine. Libraries were prepared by immunoSEQ multiplex PCR; TCRdb keeps only in-frame clonotypes and omits some of them. Of some 200,000 clones in the sample, about 90% were seen once. Findings and limits, study-wide: Two AZD1222 doses significantly raised spike-specific TCR breadth and depth over controls. Repertoires in all cases were sampled only once the peak T cell response had passed. White British donors predominated, females outnumbered males, and clonal diversity was possibly underestimated.

The CDR3 sequence is 14 residues long. Trimming cost V 0 bases and J 3 bases, with 10 bases left between them. Germline CDR1 reads SGHNT; CDR2 reads YYREEE (reference sequence). V and J are TRBV5-4 and TRBJ2-7; D not resolved. The sequence derives from an adult in good health. The material sequenced was peripheral blood, taken on day 0 of AZD1222 vaccination. The DNA for the CDR3 is TGTGCCAGCAGCTTGGCAGGTGTAATCTACGAGCAGTACTTC. Translating gives CASSLAGVIYEQYF.